One sample yielded the 2 T cell receptor beta chains listed below, sequenced in a study of response to subunit inactivated influenza vaccine. TCRdb re-called the RT-PCR reads with MiXCR, one entry per CDR3 protein. The sample consists of 150,000 or so distinct CDR3 sequences, about 10% of them appearing once. The sample was CD8+ T cells sorted from PBMCs, taken 23 to 25 months after vaccination. Receptors were obtained from a man aged 45-69 years who received an inactivated influenza vaccine.

J is TRBJ1-2 and V is TRBV13; the match to TRBD1 covers 7 bases. The length of the CDR3 is 14 residues. The V gene's germline CDR1 is PRHDT and CDR2 FYEKMQ (reference sequence). The J segment lost 6 bases and the V segment lost 1 base, leaving 5 bases of the junction unmatched. The DNA for the CDR3 is TGTGCCAGCAGCTTAGCGACAGGGATTCATGGCTACACCTTC. Translating it yields CASSLATGIHGYTF.

This clonotype occurred many times. This chain connects TRBV7-2 to TRBJ2-7; possible D gene TRBD2, 6 bases. The germline CDR1 and CDR2 sequences are SGHTA and FQGNSA. The CDR3 extends over 15 amino acids. Deletions cut 2 bases from V and 4 bases from J, with 15 bases between. CDR3 residues: CASSLISGGFYEQYF. The CDR3 DNA reads as TGTGCCAGCAGCTTAATTAGCGGTGGGTTTTACGAGCAGTACTTC.